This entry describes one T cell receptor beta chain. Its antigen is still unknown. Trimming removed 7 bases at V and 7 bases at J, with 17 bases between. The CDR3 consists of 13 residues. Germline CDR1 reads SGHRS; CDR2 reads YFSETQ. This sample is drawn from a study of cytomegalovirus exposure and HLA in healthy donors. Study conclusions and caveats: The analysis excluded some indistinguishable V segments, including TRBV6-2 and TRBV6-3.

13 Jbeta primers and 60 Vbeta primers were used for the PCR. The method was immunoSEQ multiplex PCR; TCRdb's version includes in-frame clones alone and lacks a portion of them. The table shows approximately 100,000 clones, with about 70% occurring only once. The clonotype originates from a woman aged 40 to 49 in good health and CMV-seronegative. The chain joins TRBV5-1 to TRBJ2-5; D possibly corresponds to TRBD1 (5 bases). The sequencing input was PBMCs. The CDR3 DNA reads TGCGCCAGCCGTCTGGTAGATCAGGGGACCCAGTACTTC. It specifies CASRLVDQGTQYF. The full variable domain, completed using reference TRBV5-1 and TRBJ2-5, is KAGVTQTPRYLIKTRGQQVTLSCSPISGHRSVSWYQQTPGQGLQFLFEYFSETQRNKGNFPGRFSGRQFSNSRSEMNVSTLELGDSALYLCASRLVDQGTQYFGPGTRLLVL.